This T cell receptor (beta chain) was documented in a study of T cells in Graves' hyperthyroidism and ophthalmopathy. This CDR3 comprises 15 residues. CDR1 is MNHEY, CDR2 SVGEGT, per germline. Trimming cost V 2 bases and J 1 base; bases outside gene matches: 3. Researchers took RNA transcripts and amplified the TCR beta CDR3 regions from them. The primer set for the first-round RT-PCR of the TCR CDR3 was HTBI. Via MiXCR, TCRdb re-called the multiplex PCR reads, giving one row per CDR3 protein. This table holds nearly 600,000 distinct CDR3 sequences, 12% to 15% found once. Those patients with uncontrolled infection, other autoimmune disease, pregnancy or lactation were excluded. Fresh 10 ml peripheral blood yielded PBMCs.

The receptor comes from a woman younger than 30 with Graves' ophthalmopathy. The chain couples TRBV6-2 or TRBV6-3 to TRBJ2-3; 7 nucleotides line up with TRBD1. The sequencing sample was made of blood. The DNA of the CDR3 is TGTGCCAGCAGTTACGACGGGACAGGCACAGATACGCAGTATTTT. Translation: CASSYDGTGTDTQYF.